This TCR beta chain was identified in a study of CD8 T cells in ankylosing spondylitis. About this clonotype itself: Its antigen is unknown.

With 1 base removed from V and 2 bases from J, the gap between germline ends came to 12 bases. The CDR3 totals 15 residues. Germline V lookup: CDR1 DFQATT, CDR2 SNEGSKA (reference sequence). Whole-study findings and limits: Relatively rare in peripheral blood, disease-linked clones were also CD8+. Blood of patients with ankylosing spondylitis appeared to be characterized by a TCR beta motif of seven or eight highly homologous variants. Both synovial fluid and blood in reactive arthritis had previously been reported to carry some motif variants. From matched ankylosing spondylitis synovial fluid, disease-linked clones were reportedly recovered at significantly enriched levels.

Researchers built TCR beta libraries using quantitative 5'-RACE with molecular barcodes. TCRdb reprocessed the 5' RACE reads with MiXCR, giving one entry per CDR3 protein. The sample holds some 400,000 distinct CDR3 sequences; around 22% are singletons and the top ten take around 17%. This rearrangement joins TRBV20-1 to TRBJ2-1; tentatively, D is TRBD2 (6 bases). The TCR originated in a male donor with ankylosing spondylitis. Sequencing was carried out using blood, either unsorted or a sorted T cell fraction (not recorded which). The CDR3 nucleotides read TGCAGTGCTAGAGGTGGCGGGGCGGCCTACAATGAGCAGTTCTTC. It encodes CSARGGGAAYNEQFF.